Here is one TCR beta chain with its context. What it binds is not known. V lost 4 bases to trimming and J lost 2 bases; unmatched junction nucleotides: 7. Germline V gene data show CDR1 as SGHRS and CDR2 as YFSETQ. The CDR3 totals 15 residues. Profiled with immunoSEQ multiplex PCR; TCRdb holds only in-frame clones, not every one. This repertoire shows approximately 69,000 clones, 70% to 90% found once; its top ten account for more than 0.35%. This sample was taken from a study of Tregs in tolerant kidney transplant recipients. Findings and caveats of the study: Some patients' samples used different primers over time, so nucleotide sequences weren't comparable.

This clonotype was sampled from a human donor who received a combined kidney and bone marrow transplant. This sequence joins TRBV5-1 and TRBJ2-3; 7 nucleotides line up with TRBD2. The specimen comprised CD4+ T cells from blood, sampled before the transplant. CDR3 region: CASSLLGGVTDTQYF. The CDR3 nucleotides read TGCGCCAGCAGCCTGCTGGGAGGGGTCACAGATACGCAGTATTTT.